Following are 24 T cell receptor beta chains from one sample sequenced in a study of blood T cell repertoires in COVID-19. Some clones are missing from TCRdb's copy, which holds only in-frame ones; the method was immunoSEQ multiplex PCR. The sample includes around 470,000 clones, roughly nine tenths of them seen just once. The sample taken for sequencing was peripheral blood. The origin of the receptors is a young man with COVID-19, enrolled during active disease.

The DNA of the CDR3 is TGTGCCAGCACCACTAGCACAGATACGCAGTATTTT. Encoded protein: CASTTSTDTQYF. This chain links TRBV12-3 or TRBV12-4 with TRBJ2-3; D uncertain. This CDR3 is 12 amino acids long. V lost 7 bases to trimming and J lost 0 bases, with 5 bases between them.

This chain uses TRBV7-9 with TRBJ1-1; 7 bases are shared with TRBD1. Germline V CDR1 and CDR2: SEHNR, FQNEAQ (reference sequence). Trimming cost V 0 bases and J 6 bases; bases outside gene matches: 4. The CDR3 covers 14 residues. This chain's CDR3 is CASSLAGTAPEAFF. CDR3 DNA sequence: TGTGCCAGCAGCTTAGCTGGGACAGCCCCTGAAGCTTTCTTT.

The V call is TRBV5-4, the J call TRBJ2-7, with 9 bases aligning to TRBD2. The CDR3 runs to 15 residues. CDR1 and CDR2 (germline): SGHNT, YYREEE (reference sequence). V lost 4 bases, J lost 7 bases, and 12 bases stayed unmatched. The CDR3 here is CASSLFSGGTGEQYF. CDR3 DNA: TGTGCCAGCAGCCTCTTTAGCGGGGGTACAGGGGAGCAGTACTTC.

The chain links TRBV7-6 to TRBJ2-7; D is possibly TRBD1 (5 bases). Germline CDR1 SGHVS, CDR2 FNYEAQ. The CDR3 sequence is 14 residues long. Trimming removed 2 bases at V and 3 bases at J, with 11 bases between. CDR3 nucleotides: TGTGCCAGCAGCTTATTAACAGGAGTCTACGAGCAGTACTTC. Amino acid sequence: CASSLLTGVYEQYF. The whole variable domain, filled in from reference TRBV7-6 and TRBJ2-7, reads GAGVSQSPRYKVTKRGQDVALRCDPISGHVSLYWYRQALGQGPEFLTYFNYEAQQDKSGLPNDRFSAERPEGSISTLTIQRTEQRDSAMYRCASSLLTGVYEQYFGPGTRLTVT.

The chain combines TRBV5-4 with TRBJ2-7; 11 positions match TRBD1. The germline V gene has CDR1 SGHNT and CDR2 YYREEE (reference sequence). The V segment lost 4 bases and the J segment 3 bases; nucleotides outside the gene matches: 3. The length of the CDR3 is 14 residues. The CDR3 protein is CASSTGTGGYEQYF. The CDR3 DNA reads TGTGCCAGCAGCACGGGGACAGGGGGCTACGAGCAGTACTTC.

The rearrangement links TRBV2 to TRBJ1-1; D call uncertain. The CDR3 loop spans 10 amino acids. Germline V CDR1 and CDR2: SNHLY, FYNNEI. V was shortened by 6 bases and J by 6 bases, with 5 bases between the two germline ends. The CDR3 here is CASRSAEAFF. The CDR3 DNA is TGTGCCAGCAGGAGCGCTGAAGCTTTCTTT.

The J gene is TRBJ1-1, the V gene TRBV2, with 7 bases matching TRBD1. The V segment lost 2 bases and the J segment 0 bases; nucleotides outside the gene matches: 6. This CDR3 comprises 16 residues. From germline, CDR1 is SNHLY and CDR2 FYNNEI. CDR3 in DNA: TGTGCCAGCAGTGAAAGACAGGGAGTCATGAACACTGAAGCTTTCTTT. It yields the protein CASSERQGVMNTEAFF.

This sequence joins TRBV10-2 and TRBJ1-1; no definite D call. CDR1 WSHSY and CDR2 SAAADI come from the germline V gene. This CDR3 is built from 14 residues. V lost 2 bases to trimming and J lost 1 base, with 8 bases between them. DNA of the CDR3: TGCGCCAGCAGTGAGACCCGACAGAACACTGAAGCTTTCTTT. It specifies CASSETRQNTEAFF.

The V gene is TRBV25-1, the J gene TRBJ2-1; TRBD1 is a possible D gene (5 bases). Germline lookup yields CDR1 MGHDK and CDR2 SYGVNS. Trimming took off 7 bases at V and 2 bases at J, with 12 bases between the two ends. This CDR3 is 14 amino acids long. The CDR3, as DNA: TGTGCCAGCACCGCTAGGGGCGCCTACAATGAGCAGTTCTTC. This codes for CASTARGAYNEQFF.

The chain combines TRBV10-3 with TRBJ2-2; 7 bases are shared with TRBD2. The junction had 14 bases not matched to a gene; V was cut back by 3 bases and J by 7 bases. CDR1 and CDR2 from the germline V gene are ENHRY and SYGVKD. This CDR3 contains 17 residues. The CDR3 DNA follows: TGTGCCATCAGTGATTCCCAACTGTCGGGAGGTTTCGGGGAGCTGTTTTTT. It specifies CAISDSQLSGGFGELFF.

This chain uses TRBV5-6 with TRBJ1-2; D unclear. CDR3 size: 13 residues. Germline V gives CDR1 SGHDT, CDR2 YYEEEE. V was pared by 3 bases and J by 4 bases, with 10 bases between. The CDR3 reads CASSSEVRYGYTF. In nucleotides, the CDR3 is TGTGCCAGCAGCTCAGAGGTTCGCTATGGCTACACCTTC.

As concerns this clone: A junction boundary mismatches the germline segment, possibly from a read error. This sequence joins TRBV7-7 and TRBJ1-2; D call uncertain. Germline CDR1 and CDR2: SSHAT and FNYEAQ (reference sequence). CDR3 length: 13 amino acids. The CDR3 region has the DNA TGTGCTAGCAGCCCTAGATTGAACTATGGCTACACCTTC. Translating gives CASSPRLNYGYTF.

The V call is TRBV18, the J call TRBJ2-3; D may be TRBD1 (6 bases). Between the trimmed V and J ends, which lost 1 base and 6 bases, there was a span of 14 bases. Germline lookup yields CDR1 KGHSH and CDR2 LQKENI. The CDR3 contains 15 residues. CDR3 sequence: CASSPRLIGGDTQYF. CDR3 nucleotide sequence: TGTGCCAGCTCACCACGGCTTATTGGGGGCGATACGCAGTATTTT.

Only a few counts were recorded for this clone. The V call is TRBV29-1, the J call TRBJ2-2, with 10 bases identical to TRBD1. CDR1 SQVTM and CDR2 ANQGSEA come from the germline V gene. The trim removed 7 bases at V and 5 bases at J, leaving 4 bases unmatched. This CDR3 spans 13 amino acids. CDR3 nucleotide sequence: TGCAGCGCGGGACAGGGGAGGACCGGGGAGCTGTTTTTT. Amino acid sequence: CSAGQGRTGELFF.

The chain carries TRBV3-1 (or the pseudogene TRBV3-2) and TRBJ2-7; 8 bases match TRBD2. Germline lookup yields CDR1 LGHDT and CDR2 YNNKEL (reference sequence). V lost 1 base, J lost 2 bases, and 13 bases stayed unmatched. The CDR3 covers 18 residues. The CDR3 region is CASSQAPGEGLGTYEQYF. The CDR3 DNA follows: TGTGCCAGCAGCCAAGCCCCAGGGGAGGGACTAGGGACCTACGAGCAGTACTTC.

This rearrangement joins TRBV6-5 to TRBJ1-2; D is unclear. Germline V gene data show CDR1 as MNHEY and CDR2 as SVGAGI. The CDR3 has 14 amino acids. Trimming shortened V by 6 bases and J by 4 bases, and 15 bases separated the two germline ends. The CDR3 loop is CASRGVGPPYGYTF. CDR3 coding DNA: TGTGCCAGCAGGGGAGTAGGTCCCCCCTATGGCTACACCTTC.

The CDR3 spells CASFTSVLRETEAFF. CDR3 nucleotide sequence: TGTGCCAGCTTCACTTCGGTATTAAGAGAAACTGAAGCTTTCTTT. This rearrangement joins TRBV18 to TRBJ1-1, with D uncertain. CDR1 and CDR2 from the germline V gene are KGHSH and LQKENI. Trimming cost V 7 bases and J 5 bases, with 20 bases left between them. The CDR3 contains 15 residues.

The chain combines TRBV29-1 with TRBJ2-5, with 8 bases that match TRBD2. Unmatched junction bases numbered 15, after V lost 7 bases and J lost 5 bases. Germline V CDR1 and CDR2: SQVTM, ANQGSEA. The CDR3 is 15 amino acids. The CDR3 DNA follows: TGCAGCGCCCATAACCCCCGGGAGGGCCGGGAGACCCAGTACTTC. It codes for CSAHNPREGRETQYF.

The genes are TRBV7-9 and TRBJ2-1, with 7 nucleotides matching TRBD1. The CDR3 spans 17 residues. J was trimmed by 9 bases and V by 1 base; bases with no gene match: 15. The germline CDR1 and CDR2 sequences are SEHNR and FQNEAQ (reference sequence). The CDR3 region has the DNA TGTGCCAGCAGCTTAGGGCTCCGGGACAGTGTCCATCCTGAGCAGTTCTTC. This encodes CASSLGLRDSVHPEQFF.

This clone was detected many times. The chain recombines TRBV3-1 (or the pseudogene TRBV3-2) with TRBJ1-2; 8 bases are a match to TRBD1. This CDR3 comprises 13 residues. Germline CDR1 LGHDT, CDR2 YNNKEL (reference sequence). V trimming: 4 bases; J trimming: 8 bases; junction bases outside the gene matches: 6. As DNA, the CDR3 is TGTGCCAGCAGCCTAACAGGGGGAGGAGGCTACACCTTC. Translated, it gives CASSLTGGGGYTF.

The chain is built from TRBV14 and TRBJ2-1; possibly TRBD1 for D (6 bases). Trimming removed 0 bases at V and 2 bases at J, with 20 bases between. Germline V lookup: CDR1 SGHDN, CDR2 FVKESK. The CDR3 is 19 amino acids. Written as DNA, the CDR3 is TGTGCCAGCAGCCAAGATAGCTTAAGAGACAGGAGTACCTACAATGAGCAGTTCTTC. Translated: CASSQDSLRDRSTYNEQFF.

This clone came up a few times. The chain recombines TRBV20-1 with TRBJ2-5; 12 positions agree with TRBD2. There are 15 residues in the CDR3. Looked up from germline, CDR1 is DFQATT and CDR2 is SNEGSKA (reference sequence). V shed 3 bases, J shed 0 bases, and the junction held 2 bases outside the gene matches. In nucleotides, the CDR3 is TGCAGTGCTAGTCTAGCGGGGGGGAACCAAGAGACCCAGTACTTC. This encodes CSASLAGGNQETQYF.

The rearrangement joins TRBV6-5 to TRBJ1-6, with D perhaps matching TRBD1 (5 bases). The CDR3 is made up of 15 amino acids. From germline, CDR1 is MNHEY and CDR2 SVGAGI. The V end was cut by 7 bases, the J end by 9 bases, with 19 bases between. The CDR3 bases are TGTGCCAGCACTACCTCGCCAGGGTCTTTTTCACCCCTCCACTTT. Protein product: CASTTSPGSFSPLHF.

The chain carries TRBV20-1 and TRBJ2-2; D remains unclear. Trimming took off 3 bases at V and 1 base at J, with 12 bases between the two ends. This CDR3 is 15 amino acids long. Germline CDR1 and CDR2: DFQATT and SNEGSKA (reference sequence). CDR3 region: CSASRFAGNTGELFF. The CDR3 DNA follows: TGCAGTGCTAGTAGGTTTGCAGGGAACACCGGGGAGCTGTTTTTT.